This T cell receptor beta chain was recovered during a study of spatial heterogeneity in lung cancer. About the study: Combinations of a unique TCR and a UMI were tallied in raw reads, and on average each appeared more than ten times.

Every cDNA TCR molecule received its own unique molecular identifier. TCRdb passed the 5' RACE reads through MiXCR, listing each CDR3 protein once. This sample has 6,900 or so distinct CDR3 sequences; about 3.9% occur once, and the top ten carry 20% to 25%. Time point described: sample taken at primary tumor resection. TCRs were sequenced from unsorted whole RNA of tumor, nontumor lung or PBMC. The donors, roughly 70 patients with untreated early-stage non-small cell lung cancer, provided the samples. Between the trimmed V and J ends, which lost 4 bases and 1 base, there was a span of 8 bases. The germline V gene has CDR1 SGHRS and CDR2 YFSETQ. The CDR3 covers 13 residues. This clonotype was recorded many times.

This chain uses TRBV5-1 with TRBJ1-1; no clear D gene. The clonotype comes from a female donor with early-stage non-small cell lung cancer. The source was normal lung tissue next to the tumor, collected at surgery. The CDR3 here is CASSLRWNTEAFF. The CDR3 nucleotides are TGCGCCAGCAGCCTTCGATGGAACACTGAAGCTTTCTTT.